This TCR beta chain was sequenced for a study of cytomegalovirus exposure and HLA in healthy donors. On this clone: Antigen unknown.

Overall study findings and caveats: Further analysis, carried out later, found HLA-associated TCR beta chains more clonally expanded than equally common other chains. With high specificity and sensitivity, the classifier reportedly diagnosed cytomegalovirus status.

Healthy bone marrow donors formed the donor group. The PCR used 60 Vbeta and 13 Jbeta primers. TCRdb's copy holds only in-frame clones and misses some; the assay was immunoSEQ multiplex PCR. This sample has around 150,000 clones, with approximately 77% found just once. Sequences were obtained from PBMCs. The TCR was taken from a male donor in good health and CMV-seropositive.

In DNA, the CDR3 is TGTGCCTGGAGTTTGAACCAGGGAGGCTACACCTTC. This translates into CAWSLNQGGYTF. The chain recombines TRBV30 with TRBJ1-2; the D gene is possibly TRBD1 (5 bases). CDR1 and CDR2 (germline): GTSNPN, SVGIG (reference sequence). This CDR3 contains 12 residues. The V end was cut by 2 bases, the J end by 8 bases, with 12 bases between.